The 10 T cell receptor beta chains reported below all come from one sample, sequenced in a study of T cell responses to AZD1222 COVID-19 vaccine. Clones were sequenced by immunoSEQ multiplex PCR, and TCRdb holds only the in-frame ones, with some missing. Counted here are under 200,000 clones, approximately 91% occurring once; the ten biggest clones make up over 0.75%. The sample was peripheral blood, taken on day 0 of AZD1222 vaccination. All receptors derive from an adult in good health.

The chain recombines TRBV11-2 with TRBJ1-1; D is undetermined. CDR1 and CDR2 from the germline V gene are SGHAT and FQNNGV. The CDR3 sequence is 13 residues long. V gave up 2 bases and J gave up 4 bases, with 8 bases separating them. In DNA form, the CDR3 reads TGTGCCAGCAGCTTAAACGGTTTCACTGAAGCTTTCTTT. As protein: CASSLNGFTEAFF.

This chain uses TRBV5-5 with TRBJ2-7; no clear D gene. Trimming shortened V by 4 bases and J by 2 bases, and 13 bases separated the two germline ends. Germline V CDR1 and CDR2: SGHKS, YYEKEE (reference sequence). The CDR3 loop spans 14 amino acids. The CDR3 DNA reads TGTGCCAGCAGCCGAAAGACGGATCCCTACGAGCAGTACTTC. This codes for CASSRKTDPYEQYF.

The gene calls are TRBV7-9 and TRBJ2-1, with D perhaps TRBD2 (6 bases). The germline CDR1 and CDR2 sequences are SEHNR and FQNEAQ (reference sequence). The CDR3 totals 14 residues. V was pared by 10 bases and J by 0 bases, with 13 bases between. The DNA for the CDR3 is TGTGCCATACCCCGCGGGGTCTCCTACAATGAGCAGTTCTTC. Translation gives CAIPRGVSYNEQFF.

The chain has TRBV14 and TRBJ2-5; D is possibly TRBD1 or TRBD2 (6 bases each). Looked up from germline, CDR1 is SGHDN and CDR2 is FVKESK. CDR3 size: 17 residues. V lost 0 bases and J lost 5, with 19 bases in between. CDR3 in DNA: TGTGCCAGCAGCCAAGATTTCCCCAACGGGGGCCAGGAGACCCAGTACTTC. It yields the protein CASSQDFPNGGQETQYF.

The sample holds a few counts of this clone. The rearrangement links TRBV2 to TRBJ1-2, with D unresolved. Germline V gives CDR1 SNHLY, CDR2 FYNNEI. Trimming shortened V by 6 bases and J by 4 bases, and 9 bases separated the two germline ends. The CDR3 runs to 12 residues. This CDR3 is CASRSTTYGYTF. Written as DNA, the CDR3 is TGTGCCAGCAGAAGTACAACCTATGGCTACACCTTC.

The CDR3 spells CASSLFFSQETQYF. The CDR3 DNA reads as TGTGCCAGCAGCTTATTTTTTAGCCAAGAGACCCAGTACTTC. The V and J genes are TRBV7-2 and TRBJ2-5; D uncertain. CDR1 is SGHTA, CDR2 FQGNSA, per germline. The CDR3 has 14 residues. V was trimmed by 2 bases and J by 1 base, leaving 8 bases between them.

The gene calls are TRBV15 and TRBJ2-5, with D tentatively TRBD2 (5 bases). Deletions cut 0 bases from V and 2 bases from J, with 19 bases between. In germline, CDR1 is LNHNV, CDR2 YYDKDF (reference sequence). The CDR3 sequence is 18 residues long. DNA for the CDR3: TGTGCCACCAGCAGAGACAACCCACTTCTGCCGGGGCAAGAGACCCAGTACTTC. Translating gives CATSRDNPLLPGQETQYF.

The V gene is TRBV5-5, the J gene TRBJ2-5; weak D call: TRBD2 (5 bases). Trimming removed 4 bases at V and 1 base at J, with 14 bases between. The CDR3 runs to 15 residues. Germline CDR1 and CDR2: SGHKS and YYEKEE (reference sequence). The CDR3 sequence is CASSLVLRAQETQYF. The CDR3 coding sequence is TGTGCCAGCAGCCTGGTATTGCGGGCCCAAGAGACCCAGTACTTC.

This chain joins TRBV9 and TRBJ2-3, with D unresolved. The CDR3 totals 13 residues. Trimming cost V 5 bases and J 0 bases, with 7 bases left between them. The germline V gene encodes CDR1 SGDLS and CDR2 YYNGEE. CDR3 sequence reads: CASRQLSTDTQYF. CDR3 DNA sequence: TGTGCCAGCAGACAACTAAGCACAGATACGCAGTATTTT.

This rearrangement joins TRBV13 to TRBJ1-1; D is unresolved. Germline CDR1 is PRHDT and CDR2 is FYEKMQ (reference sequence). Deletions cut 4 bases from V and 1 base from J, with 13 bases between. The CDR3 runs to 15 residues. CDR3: CASSSLPNSNTEAFF. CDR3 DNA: TGTGCCAGCAGCTCCCTCCCCAACTCGAACACTGAAGCTTTCTTT.